The present TCR beta chain was sequenced within a study of blood T cells in healthy people across ages. The study's findings and limits: Long-lived donors carried more naive CD4+ cells and greater diversity than aged donors.

On this clonotype: Its antigen is undetermined.

Together with a sample-barcoded 5' primer, a J-beta primer mix was included in a second PCR lasting about 7 to 11 cycles. Sequencing recovered at least 3 million CDR3-containing paired-end reads from each sample. TCRdb reprocessed the 5' RACE reads with MiXCR, giving one entry per CDR3 protein. Of some 900,000 distinct CDR3 sequences detected, roughly 43% appear once; the ten largest clones hold around an eighth. At least 6 million PBMCs were isolated per sample. V gave up 2 bases and J gave up 8 bases, with 6 bases separating them. Germline V lookup: CDR1 MGHDK, CDR2 SYGVNS. The CDR3 totals 11 residues.

The sequence derives from a man younger than 45 in good health. The V call is TRBV25-1, the J call TRBJ1-2; D is ambiguous. Sequenced material: blood. The CDR3 DNA reads TGTGCCAGCAGTGAAGGCATGGGCTACACCTTC. Translation gives CASSEGMGYTF.